Below, 30 T cell receptor beta chains from the same sample are listed, as sequenced in a study of beta chain features in type 1 diabetes. Sequencing targeted expressed TCRB transcripts, as all isolated RNA had been reverse transcribed. Clones were read by immunoSEQ multiplex PCR, and TCRdb kept only the in-frame ones, dropping some. The table has a few hundred thousand clones, about 14% seen once. Sequencing was carried out using central memory CD4+ T cells from blood. Receptors were obtained from a man in his thirties or forties in good health.

The chain couples TRBV5-4 to TRBJ1-4; D uncertain. With 2 bases removed from V and 6 bases from J, the gap between germline ends came to 8 bases. Germline V lookup: CDR1 SGHNT, CDR2 YYREEE (reference sequence). This CDR3 comprises 13 residues. CDR3 sequence (DNA): TGTGCCAGCAGCTTTGGTACGGATGAAAAACTGTTTTTT. Its protein product is CASSFGTDEKLFF.

This clone came up a few times. CDR3 nucleotides: TGTGCCAGCAGCTCCCTGGGGGGCAATGAAGCTTTCTTT. Amino acids: CASSSLGGNEAFF. The chain combines TRBV7-9 with TRBJ1-1, with D tentatively TRBD1 (6 bases). The CDR3 is 13 residues long. The V end was cut by 4 bases, the J end by 7 bases, with 13 bases between. The V gene's germline CDR1 is SEHNR and CDR2 FQNEAQ (reference sequence).

The chain links TRBV5-5 to TRBJ2-3, with 11 bases fitting TRBD2. The V segment lost 1 base and the J segment 0 bases; nucleotides outside the gene matches: 7. Germline V CDR1 and CDR2: SGHKS, YYEKEE (reference sequence). CDR3 length: 18 residues. CDR3 loop: CASSLLAGGAASTDTQYF. The CDR3 coding sequence is TGTGCCAGCAGCTTGCTAGCGGGGGGCGCTGCTAGCACAGATACGCAGTATTTT.

This clone was seen more than once but under ten times. The V gene is TRBV2, the J gene TRBJ1-1, with TRBD1 matching 11 bases. The CDR3 contains 12 residues. The germline V gene encodes CDR1 SNHLY and CDR2 FYNNEI. V was pared by 8 bases and J by 10 bases, with 6 bases of the junction left unmatched. The CDR3 reads CASRTGGFGAFF. The CDR3 bases are TGTGCCAGCCGGACAGGGGGCTTTGGAGCTTTCTTT.

This clone was detected only a few times. The chain joins TRBV7-2 to TRBJ1-4; D is unresolved. Germline CDR1 is SGHTA and CDR2 is FQGNSA. The CDR3 has 13 amino acids. V was trimmed by 1 base and J by 7 bases, leaving 7 bases between them. This CDR3 is CASSLGSSEKLFF. The DNA of the CDR3 is TGTGCCAGCAGCTTAGGTAGTAGTGAAAAACTGTTTTTT.

This clone occurred a few times. The chain recombines TRBV5-6 with TRBJ2-5; tentative D call: TRBD1 (6 bases). The CDR3 contains 15 residues. Germline CDR1 SGHDT, CDR2 YYEEEE. Trimming took off 4 bases at V and 7 bases at J, with 20 bases between the two ends. The CDR3 region is CASSLNQQGVGTQYF. The CDR3 coding sequence is TGTGCCAGCAGCCTAAATCAACAGGGAGTCGGGACCCAGTACTTC.

The V and J genes are TRBV19 and TRBJ2-1, with TRBD1 matching over 8 bases. The ends lost 1 base at V and 6 bases at J; junction bases unmatched: 5. Germline V CDR1 and CDR2: LNHDA, SQIVND (reference sequence). This CDR3 region has 15 residues. CDR3 residues: CASSIAGGDTNEQFF. As DNA, the CDR3 is TGTGCCAGTAGTATAGCAGGGGGCGATACCAATGAGCAGTTCTTC. The variable domain in full, with the rest retrieved from reference TRBV19 and TRBJ2-1, is DGGITQSPKYLFRKEGQNVTLSCEQNLNHDAMYWYRQDPGQGLRLIYYSQIVNDFQKGDIAEGYSVSREKKESFPLTVTSAQKNPTAFYLCASSIAGGDTNEQFFGPGTRLTVL.

This clone was picked up a small number of times. The V gene is TRBV29-1, the J gene TRBJ2-1; D possibly corresponds to TRBD1 (5 bases). With 4 bases removed from V and 1 base from J, the gap between germline ends came to 17 bases. Germline V gives CDR1 SQVTM, CDR2 ANQGSEA. The CDR3 runs 16 residues. The DNA for the CDR3 is TGCAGCGTTGTTCCGGCGGAAGGGGTGTCCTACAATGAGCAGTTCTTC. Its translation is CSVVPAEGVSYNEQFF.

The chain is built from TRBV6-6 and TRBJ2-3, with 8 bases fitting TRBD1. The germline V gene encodes CDR1 MNHNY and CDR2 SVGAGI (reference sequence). CDR3 size: 14 residues. The V gene end was trimmed by 4 bases and the J gene end by 4 bases; junction bases not matched to a gene: 4. CDR3: CASSSSGGPDTQYF. CDR3 sequence (DNA): TGTGCCAGCAGTTCCTCAGGGGGCCCAGATACGCAGTATTTT.

Only a few counts were recorded for this clone. This chain connects TRBV6-6 to TRBJ1-2; D might be TRBD1 (5 bases). The CDR3 covers 13 residues. Trimming took off 4 bases at V and 7 bases at J, with 13 bases between the two ends. The germline V gene has CDR1 MNHNY and CDR2 SVGAGI (reference sequence). Written as DNA, the CDR3 is TGTGCCAGCAGTTTATCAGGGTCGGGTGGCTACACCTTC. Translation gives CASSLSGSGGYTF.

This clone came up a few times. This chain joins TRBV5-8 and TRBJ2-3, with 7 positions matching TRBD2. The CDR3 sequence is 15 residues long. Germline CDR1 is SGHTS and CDR2 is YDEGEE. The J segment lost 2 bases and the V segment lost 6 bases, leaving 9 bases of the junction unmatched. CDR3 nucleotides: TGTGCCAGCACGAGGGGAGGGTCTTTCACAGATACGCAGTATTTT. It specifies CASTRGGSFTDTQYF.

This clone has just a few counts. This sequence joins TRBV5-5 and TRBJ1-2, with unresolved D. This CDR3 spans 16 amino acids. Germline CDR1 and CDR2: SGHKS and YYEKEE (reference sequence). V was pared by 3 bases and J by 0 bases, with 15 bases between. This CDR3 reads CASSSDIILANYGYTF. The CDR3 nucleotides are TGTGCCAGCAGCTCCGACATCATTTTAGCTAACTATGGCTACACCTTC.

This clone was seen repeatedly, ten times or more. This sequence joins TRBV9 and TRBJ2-3; D is unresolved. This CDR3 comprises 16 residues. From germline, CDR1 is SGDLS and CDR2 YYNGEE. Trimming removed 4 bases from V and 2 bases from J, with 17 bases in between. CDR3 in DNA: TGTGCCAGCAGCCCGCTCCGGGTTGGCCCCACAGATACGCAGTATTTT. Its translation is CASSPLRVGPTDTQYF.

This clone was seen more than once but under ten times. This sequence joins TRBV19 and TRBJ2-3, with D unclear. This CDR3 region has 15 residues. The V end was cut by 3 bases, the J end by 0 bases, with 10 bases between. Looked up from germline, CDR1 is LNHDA and CDR2 is SQIVND (reference sequence). Written as DNA, the CDR3 is TGTGCCAGTAGTATCACTCATCATAGCACAGATACGCAGTATTTT. Translation gives CASSITHHSTDTQYF.

The rearrangement joins TRBV10-1 to TRBJ1-5; a weak D match, TRBD1 (5 bases). Deletions cut 8 bases from V and 6 bases from J, with 17 bases between. The CDR3 sequence is 14 residues long. Germline V gene data show CDR1 as WNHNN and CDR2 as SYGVQD (reference sequence). CDR3 loop: CASLQGHSGQPQHF. CDR3 DNA sequence: TGCGCCAGCCTTCAGGGTCATAGCGGTCAGCCCCAGCATTTT.

This clone appeared a few times. The V call is TRBV28, the J call TRBJ2-1; the D is unclear. V was cut by 1 base and J by 5 bases, with 9 bases left in between. This CDR3 has 14 residues. The V gene's germline CDR1 is MDHEN and CDR2 SYDVKM. For the CDR3, the DNA is TGTGCCAGCAGTTTATCAGGAGACCACAATGAGCAGTTCTTC. As protein: CASSLSGDHNEQFF.

The sample holds a few counts of this clone. The V gene is TRBV9, the J gene TRBJ2-2; TRBD2 matches at 13 bases. Trimming at V came to 1 base and at J to 6 bases, leaving 3 bases not matched to a gene. Germline CDR1 reads SGDLS; CDR2 reads YYNGEE. The CDR3 totals 16 residues. DNA for the CDR3: TGTGCCAGCAGCGTAACTAGCGGGGGGGCCCCCGGGGAGCTGTTTTTT. Its translation: CASSVTSGGAPGELFF.

The chain couples TRBV2 to TRBJ2-5; 7 bases line up with TRBD1. With 8 bases clipped from V and 5 bases from J, the junction kept 14 bases outside the gene matches. CDR3 length equals 15 residues. Germline CDR1 and CDR2: SNHLY and FYNNEI. The CDR3 coding sequence is TGTGCCAGCTTGAAGACCTTGACAGGGAAGGAGACCCAGTACTTC. It codes for CASLKTLTGKETQYF.

The rearrangement joins TRBV7-8 to TRBJ2-7, with D possibly matching TRBD1 (5 bases). V lost 5 bases to trimming and J lost 4 bases, with 15 bases between them. CDR3 size: 14 residues. Germline V gene lookup returns CDR1 SGHVS and CDR2 FQNEAQ. As DNA, the CDR3 is TGTGCCAGCAGCCTGGCCAGGGTAGGATACGAGCAGTACGTC. This codes for CASSLARVGYEQYV.

This clone was seen a handful of times. This rearrangement joins TRBV11-3 to TRBJ2-7; D is unclear. V was trimmed by 6 bases and J by 0 bases, leaving 12 bases between them. The CDR3 has 14 residues. Germline loops: CDR1 SGHNT, CDR2 YENEEA. The CDR3 nucleotides are TGTGCCAGCAGTATAGTGAGGAGCTCCTACGAGCAGTACTTC. The encoded protein is CASSIVRSSYEQYF.

This sequence joins TRBV6-1 and TRBJ1-1; D perhaps matches TRBD1 (5 bases). This CDR3 is built from 13 residues. Trimming removed 5 bases from V and 1 base from J, with 8 bases in between. From germline, CDR1 is MNHNS and CDR2 SASEGT. The CDR3 sequence: CASSRTRNTEAFF. For the CDR3, the DNA is TGTGCCAGCAGTCGGACAAGGAACACTGAAGCTTTCTTT.

This clone was counted a few times. This rearrangement joins TRBV5-1 to TRBJ2-1, with no clear D. Trimming left V 2 bases short and J 1 base short, with 10 bases between. The germline CDR1 and CDR2 sequences are SGHRS and YFSETQ. This CDR3 region has 15 residues. The CDR3 region is CASSLQIGSYNEQFF. The CDR3 coding sequence is TGCGCCAGCAGCTTACAGATAGGGTCCTACAATGAGCAGTTCTTC.

The chain couples TRBV19 to TRBJ2-3; 10 nucleotides agree with TRBD1. With 4 bases clipped from V and 4 bases from J, the junction kept 8 bases outside the gene matches. The CDR3 is 16 residues long. CDR1 LNHDA and CDR2 SQIVND come from the germline V gene (reference sequence). The CDR3 coding sequence is TGTGCCAGTAGTACCAGGGACAGGGGCGCCGCAGATACGCAGTATTTT. Residues: CASSTRDRGAADTQYF.

In its sample, this clone was seen a few times. The chain uses TRBV5-5 and TRBJ2-2; D is tentatively TRBD1 or TRBD2 (6 bases each). Germline CDR1 reads SGHKS; CDR2 reads YYEKEE (reference sequence). CDR3 length: 15 amino acids. Trimming shortened V by 0 bases and J by 4 bases, and 10 bases separated the two germline ends. CDR3 bases: TGTGCCAGCAGCTTGGGACAGGAGGGCACCGGGGAGCTGTTTTTT. Its translation is CASSLGQEGTGELFF.

The chain links TRBV5-1 to TRBJ1-4, with 7 nucleotides matching TRBD1. CDR1 is SGHRS and CDR2 is YFSETQ in the germline V gene. The CDR3 has 14 residues. The ends lost 5 bases at V and 8 bases at J; junction bases unmatched: 9. The CDR3 is CASSLGGQSEKLFF. Here the CDR3 DNA reads TGCGCCAGCAGTCTAGGGGGCCAAAGCGAAAAACTGTTTTTT.

CDR3 in DNA: TGTGCCAGCAGGGGAGGTGCCGTCGATACGCAGTATTTT. Protein product: CASRGGAVDTQYF. J is TRBJ2-3 and V is TRBV27, with a possible D match to TRBD2 (6 bases). From germline, CDR1 is MNHEY and CDR2 SMNVEV (reference sequence). Trimming took 6 bases from V and 6 from J, leaving 13 bases between them. The CDR3 totals 13 residues.

The chain recombines TRBV5-5 with TRBJ2-3; possible D gene TRBD2, 5 bases. Germline V CDR1 and CDR2: SGHKS, YYEKEE (reference sequence). The CDR3 extends over 15 amino acids. Trimming left V 4 bases short and J 6 bases short, with 18 bases between. The CDR3, as DNA: TGTGCCAGCAGCGCGAGAGGACTTTCTGCGGATACGCAGTATTTT. Translating gives CASSARGLSADTQYF.

The V and J genes are TRBV6-6 and TRBJ2-3; 8 bases are shared with TRBD2. Germline V gives CDR1 MNHNY, CDR2 SVGAGI (reference sequence). The CDR3 runs to 13 residues. V dropped 7 bases and J dropped 7; count of bases not matched to a gene: 7. The CDR3 nucleotides are TGTGCCAGCAACCGGGGGGGCCGGAATACGCAGTATTTT. Amino acids: CASNRGGRNTQYF.

This clone showed up just a few times. This chain uses TRBV28 with TRBJ2-2; no definite D call. The V gene lost 3 bases and the J gene lost 5 bases, with 4 bases spanning the gap. Germline V gene sequence: CDR1 MDHEN, CDR2 SYDVKM. CDR3 size: 12 residues. The CDR3 loop reads CASSFLTGELFF. DNA for the CDR3: TGTGCCAGCAGTTTTTTGACCGGGGAGCTGTTTTTT.

A few counts support this clone. Other DNA sequences from this sample encode an identical CDR3 as well. The V and J genes are TRBV19 and TRBJ1-5; TRBD1 matches at 8 bases. The V gene end was trimmed by 4 bases and the J gene end by 2 bases; junction bases not matched to a gene: 1. The CDR3 sequence is 14 residues long. CDR1 and CDR2 (germline): LNHDA, SQIVND (reference sequence). Here the CDR3 reads CASSTTGGNQPQHF. Here the CDR3 DNA reads TGTGCCAGTAGTACGACAGGGGGCAATCAGCCCCAGCATTTT.